The table lists the clone carrying this T cell receptor (beta chain) with many counts. This sample stems from a study of T-cell reconstitution after alpha-beta-depleted transplantation in children. As it was prepared, the TCRbeta library received unique molecular identifiers. TCRdb re-derived calls from the PCR reads in MiXCR, one entry per CDR3 protein. The sample contains hundreds of thousands of distinct CDR3 sequences, roughly 15% of which appear only once. The clonotype comes from a human donor who donated a stem cell graft to a child with acute myeloid leukemia. Sequenced material: PBMCs from the stem cell graft donor, taken from the stem cell graft.

Written as DNA, the CDR3 is TGCAGTGCTAGAGATGAGTCTCTGGCTTCTAATGAAAAACTGTTTTTT. It translates to CSARDESLASNEKLFF. The rearrangement joins TRBV20-1 to TRBJ1-4; D remains unclear. Germline V gene data show CDR1 as DFQATT and CDR2 as SNEGSKA (reference sequence). The CDR3 totals 16 residues. Deletions cut 0 bases from V and 3 bases from J, with 14 bases between.